This T cell receptor beta chain was recorded in a study of blood T cells in healthy people across ages. Study in general: Per two T cells, template switching captured roughly one barcoded beta molecule.

Study-level findings and limits: It was held that the diversity estimates obtained from one million T cells were underestimates. Using unsorted PBMCs precluded a conclusive naive versus antigen-experienced comparison. Higher diversity and more naive CD4+ cells were features of long-lived donors, compared to aged donors.

The CDR3 covers 14 residues. Per the germline V gene, CDR1 is SGHKS and CDR2 is YYEKEE (reference sequence). In the case of this clonotype: As yet, its antigen is unknown. The junction shows a germline mismatch at one end, possibly a read error.

Combining a sample-barcoded 5' primer with a J-beta primer mix, a second PCR ran for 7 to 11 cycles. Via MiXCR, TCRdb re-called the 5' RACE reads, giving one row per CDR3 protein. The sample has about 590,000 distinct CDR3 sequences, approximately 30% seen once; the top ten hold approximately 14%. This chain uses TRBV5-5 with TRBJ2-6; TRBD1 might be the D (6 bases). This TCR came from a woman of 80 years or more in good health. The sample was blood. CDR3 coding DNA: TGTGTCAGCATACTGGAGGTGGGGGCCAACGTCCGGACTTTC. Translation: CVSILEVGANVRTF.